This T cell receptor (beta chain) was documented in a study of T cell changes during pregnancy in multiple sclerosis. The CDR3 sequence is 15 residues long. V gave up 3 bases and J gave up 3 bases; unmatched junction bases: 2. CDR1 and CDR2 from the germline V gene are SGHTA and FQGNSA. The data were produced by immunoSEQ multiplex PCR, yet TCRdb's version contains in-frame clones alone and is incomplete. Here the sample spans tens of thousands of clones, 90% being singletons. The V gene is TRBV7-2, the J gene TRBJ2-1; 10 nucleotides line up with TRBD2. The sample consisted of CD4+ T cells from peripheral blood mononuclear cells, taken in the first trimester of pregnancy. The sequence was collected from a female donor in good health, enrolled as a control in a pregnancy study. The CDR3 DNA reads as TGTGCCAGCAGCTTTGTAGCGGGGGGCTACAATGAGCAGTTCTTC. It codes for CASSFVAGGYNEQFF. Supplemented by reference TRBV7-2 and TRBJ2-1, the full variable domain reads GAGVSQSPSNKVTEKGKDVELRCDPISGHTALYWYRQSLGQGLEFLIYFQGNSAPDKSGLPSDRFSAERTGGSVSTLTIQRTQQEDSAVYLCASSFVAGGYNEQFFGPGTRLTVL.